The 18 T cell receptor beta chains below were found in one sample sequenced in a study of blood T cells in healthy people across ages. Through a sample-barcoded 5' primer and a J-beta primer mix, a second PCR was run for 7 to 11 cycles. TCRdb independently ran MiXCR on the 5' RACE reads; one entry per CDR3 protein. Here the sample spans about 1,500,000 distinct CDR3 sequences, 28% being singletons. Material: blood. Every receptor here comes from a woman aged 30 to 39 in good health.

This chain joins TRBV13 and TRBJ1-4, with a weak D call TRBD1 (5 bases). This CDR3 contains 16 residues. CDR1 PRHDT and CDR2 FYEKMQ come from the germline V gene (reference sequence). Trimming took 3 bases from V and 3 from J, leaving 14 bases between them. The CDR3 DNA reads TGTGCCAGCAGCTTTTACCAGGGCCGACCTAATGAAAAACTGTTTTTT. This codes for CASSFYQGRPNEKLFF.

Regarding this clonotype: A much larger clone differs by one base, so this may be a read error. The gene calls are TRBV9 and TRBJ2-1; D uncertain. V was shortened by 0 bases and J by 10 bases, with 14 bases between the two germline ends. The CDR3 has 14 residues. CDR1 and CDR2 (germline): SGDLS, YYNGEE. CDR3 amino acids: CASSVALRTTEQFF. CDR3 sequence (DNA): TGTGCCAGCAGCGTAGCTTTGAGAACAACGGAGCAGTTCTTC. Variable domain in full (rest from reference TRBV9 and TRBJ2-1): DSGVTQTPKHLITATGQRVTLRCSPRSGDLSVYWYQQSLDQGLQFLIQYYNGEERAKGNILERFSAQQFPDLHSELNLSSLELGDSALYFCASSVALRTTEQFFGPGTRLTVL.

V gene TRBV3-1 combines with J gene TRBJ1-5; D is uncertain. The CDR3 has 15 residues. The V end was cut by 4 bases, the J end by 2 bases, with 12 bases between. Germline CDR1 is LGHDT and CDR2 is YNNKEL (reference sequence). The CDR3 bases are TGTGCCAGCAGCCCTGGAAAACTCGGCAATCAGCCCCAGCATTTT. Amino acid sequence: CASSPGKLGNQPQHF.

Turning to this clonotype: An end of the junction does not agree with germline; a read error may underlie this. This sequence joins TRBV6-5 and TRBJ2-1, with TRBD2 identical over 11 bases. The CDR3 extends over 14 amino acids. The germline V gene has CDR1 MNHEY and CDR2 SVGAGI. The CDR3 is CASKLAGVYNERFF. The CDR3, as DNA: TGTGCCAGCAAACTAGCGGGAGTTTACAATGAGCGGTTCTTC.

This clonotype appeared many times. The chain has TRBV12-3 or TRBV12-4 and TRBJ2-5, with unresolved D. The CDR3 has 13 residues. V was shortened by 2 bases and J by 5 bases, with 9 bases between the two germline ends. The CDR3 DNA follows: TGTGCCAGCAGTTTAATCAGTGGGGAGACCCAGTACTTC. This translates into CASSLISGETQYF.

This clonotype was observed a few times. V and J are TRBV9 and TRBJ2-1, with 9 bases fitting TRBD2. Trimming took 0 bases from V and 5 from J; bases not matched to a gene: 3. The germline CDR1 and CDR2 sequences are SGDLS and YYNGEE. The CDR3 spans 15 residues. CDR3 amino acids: CASSVGGREHNEQFF. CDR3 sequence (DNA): TGTGCCAGCAGCGTAGGCGGGAGGGAACACAATGAGCAGTTCTTC.

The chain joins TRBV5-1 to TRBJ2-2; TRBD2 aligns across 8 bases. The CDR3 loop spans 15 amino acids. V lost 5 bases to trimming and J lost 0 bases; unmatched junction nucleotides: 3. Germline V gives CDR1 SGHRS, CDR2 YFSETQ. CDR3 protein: CASSSGGTNTGELFF. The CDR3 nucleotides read TGCGCCAGCAGTTCGGGGGGGACGAACACCGGGGAGCTGTTTTTT.

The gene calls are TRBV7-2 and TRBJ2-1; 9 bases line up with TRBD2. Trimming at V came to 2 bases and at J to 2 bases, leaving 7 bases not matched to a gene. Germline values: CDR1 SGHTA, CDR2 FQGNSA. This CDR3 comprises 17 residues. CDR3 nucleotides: TGTGCCAGCAGCTTACGACGGGCGGGGGGGCCCTACAATGAGCAGTTCTTC. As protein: CASSLRRAGGPYNEQFF.

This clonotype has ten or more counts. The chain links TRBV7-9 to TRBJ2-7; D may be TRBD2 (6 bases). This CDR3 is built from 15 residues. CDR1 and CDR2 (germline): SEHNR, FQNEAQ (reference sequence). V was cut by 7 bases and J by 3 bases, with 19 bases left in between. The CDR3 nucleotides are TGTGCCAGCACCAGATCGATGGGGGGTGACTACGAGCAGTACTTC. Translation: CASTRSMGGDYEQYF. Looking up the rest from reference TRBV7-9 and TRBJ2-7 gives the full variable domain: DTGVSQNPRHKITKRGQNVTFRCDPISEHNRLYWYRQTLGQGPEFLTYFQNEAQLEKSRLLSDRFSAERPKGSFSTLEIQRTEQGDSAMYLCASTRSMGGDYEQYFGPGTRLTVT.

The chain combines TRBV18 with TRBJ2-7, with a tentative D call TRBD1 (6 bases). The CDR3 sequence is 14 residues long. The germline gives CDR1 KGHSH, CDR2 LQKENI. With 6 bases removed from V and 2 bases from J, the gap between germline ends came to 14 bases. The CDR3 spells CASSPGQSTYEQYF. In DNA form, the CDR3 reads TGTGCCAGCTCCCCCGGACAGTCCACCTACGAGCAGTACTTC.

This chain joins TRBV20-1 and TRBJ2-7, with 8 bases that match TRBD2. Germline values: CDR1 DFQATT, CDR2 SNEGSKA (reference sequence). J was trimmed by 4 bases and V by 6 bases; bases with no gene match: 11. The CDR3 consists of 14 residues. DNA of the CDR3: TGCAGTGCCCGCCCGACGGGGGGGCCGTACGAGCAGTACTTC. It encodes CSARPTGGPYEQYF.

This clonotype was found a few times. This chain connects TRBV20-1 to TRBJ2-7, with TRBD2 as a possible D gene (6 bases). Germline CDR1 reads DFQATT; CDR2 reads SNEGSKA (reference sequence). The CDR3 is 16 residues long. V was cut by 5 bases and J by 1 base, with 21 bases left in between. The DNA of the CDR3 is TGCAGTGCTGTAAGGGTAGGGGTCGGGAGATCCTACGAGCAGTACTTC. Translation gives CSAVRVGVGRSYEQYF.

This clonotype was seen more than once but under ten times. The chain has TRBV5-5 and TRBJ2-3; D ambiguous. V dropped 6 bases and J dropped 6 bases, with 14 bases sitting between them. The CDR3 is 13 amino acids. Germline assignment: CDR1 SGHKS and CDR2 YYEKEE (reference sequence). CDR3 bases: TGTGCCAGCACCCTGGTAGTGGCGGATACGCAGTATTTT. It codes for CASTLVVADTQYF.

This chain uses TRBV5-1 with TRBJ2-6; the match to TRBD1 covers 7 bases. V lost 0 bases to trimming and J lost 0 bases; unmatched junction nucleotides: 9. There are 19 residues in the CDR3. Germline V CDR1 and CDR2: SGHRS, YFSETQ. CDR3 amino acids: CASSLGRQGPYSGANVLTF. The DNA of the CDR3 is TGCGCCAGCAGCTTGGGAAGACAGGGTCCCTACTCTGGGGCCAACGTCCTGACTTTC.

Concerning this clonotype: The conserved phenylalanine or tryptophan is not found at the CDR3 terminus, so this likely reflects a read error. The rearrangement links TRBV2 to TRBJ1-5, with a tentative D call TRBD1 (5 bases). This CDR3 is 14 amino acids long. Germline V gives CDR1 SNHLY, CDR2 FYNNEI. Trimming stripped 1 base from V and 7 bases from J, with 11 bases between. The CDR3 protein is CASSEEGFTQPQHV. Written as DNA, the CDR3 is TGTGCCAGCAGTGAAGAGGGGTTTACGCAGCCCCAGCATGTT.

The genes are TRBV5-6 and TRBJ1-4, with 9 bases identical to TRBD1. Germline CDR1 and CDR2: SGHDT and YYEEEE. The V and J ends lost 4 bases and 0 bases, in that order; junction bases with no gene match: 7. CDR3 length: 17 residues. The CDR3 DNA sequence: TGTGCCAGCAGCGGGCAGGACAGGGGAACAACTAATGAAAAACTGTTTTTT. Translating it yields CASSGQDRGTTNEKLFF.

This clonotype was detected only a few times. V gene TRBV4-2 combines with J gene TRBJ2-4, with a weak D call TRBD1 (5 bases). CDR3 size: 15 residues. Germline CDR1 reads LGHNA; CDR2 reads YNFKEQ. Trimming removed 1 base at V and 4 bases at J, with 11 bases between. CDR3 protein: CASSQVETDKNIQYF. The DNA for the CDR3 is TGTGCCAGCAGCCAAGTGGAGACAGATAAAAACATTCAGTACTTC.

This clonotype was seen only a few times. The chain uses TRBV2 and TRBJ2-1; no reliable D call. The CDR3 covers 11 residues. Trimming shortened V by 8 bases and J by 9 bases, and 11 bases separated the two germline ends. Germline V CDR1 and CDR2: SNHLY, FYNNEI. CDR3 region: CASSDLGEQFF. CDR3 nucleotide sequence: TGTGCCAGCTCCGACCTGGGTGAGCAGTTCTTC.